The source of this TCR beta chain is a study of cytomegalovirus exposure and HLA in healthy donors. The PCR employed 60 Vbeta primers together with 13 Jbeta primers. The repertoire was sequenced with immunoSEQ multiplex PCR; TCRdb's copy has only in-frame clones and lacks some. Counted here are about 120,000 clones, about 80% occurring once; the ten biggest clones make up approximately 8.8%. This clone has only a few counts. Antigen specificity is unknown. There are 16 residues in the CDR3. Germline V gene sequence: CDR1 SGHVS, CDR2 FQNEAQ. Deletions cut 1 base from V and 3 bases from J, with 15 bases between. Study-level points and caveats: Solely CMV serostatus was available to characterize immune exposure. For most subjects, TCR beta sequences were reported to predict HLA-A and HLA-B alleles with accuracy.

This sequence joins TRBV7-8 and TRBJ1-1; D is ambiguous. Sequencing was carried out using PBMCs. The clonotype comes from a female donor in good health and CMV-seropositive. CDR3 sequence: CASSLGVPPEDTEAFF. The CDR3, as DNA: TGTGCCAGCAGCTTAGGGGTCCCCCCGGAGGACACTGAAGCTTTCTTT.